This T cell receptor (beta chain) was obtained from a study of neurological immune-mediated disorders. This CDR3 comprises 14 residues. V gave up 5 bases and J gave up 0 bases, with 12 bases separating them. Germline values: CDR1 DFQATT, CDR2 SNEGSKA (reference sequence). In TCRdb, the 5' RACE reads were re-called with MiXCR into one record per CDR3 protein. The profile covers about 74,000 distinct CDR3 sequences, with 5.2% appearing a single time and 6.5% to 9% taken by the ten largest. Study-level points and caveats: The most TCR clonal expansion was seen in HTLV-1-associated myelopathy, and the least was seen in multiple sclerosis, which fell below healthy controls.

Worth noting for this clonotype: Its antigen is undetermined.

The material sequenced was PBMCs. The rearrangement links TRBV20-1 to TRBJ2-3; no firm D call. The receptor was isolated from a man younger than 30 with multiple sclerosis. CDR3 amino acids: CSADKTSSTDTQYF. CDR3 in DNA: TGCAGTGCTGACAAGACATCTAGCACAGATACGCAGTATTTT.